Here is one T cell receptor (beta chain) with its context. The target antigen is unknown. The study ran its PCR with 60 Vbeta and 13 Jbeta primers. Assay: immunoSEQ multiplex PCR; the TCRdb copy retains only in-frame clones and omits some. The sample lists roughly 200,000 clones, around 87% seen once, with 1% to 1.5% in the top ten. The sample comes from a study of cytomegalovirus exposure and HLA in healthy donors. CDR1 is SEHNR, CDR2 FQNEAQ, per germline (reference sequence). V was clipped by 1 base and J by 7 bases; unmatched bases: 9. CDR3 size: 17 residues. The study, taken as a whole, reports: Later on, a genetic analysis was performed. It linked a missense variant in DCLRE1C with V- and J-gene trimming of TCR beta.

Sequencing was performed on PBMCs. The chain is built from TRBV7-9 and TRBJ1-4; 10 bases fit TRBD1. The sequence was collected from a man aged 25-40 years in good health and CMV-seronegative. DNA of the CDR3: TGTGCCAGCAGCTTAGGGACAGGGGGTCGCATCGCTGAAAAACTGTTTTTT. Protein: CASSLGTGGRIAEKLFF.